These 13 T cell receptor beta chains share one sample of origin, sequenced in a study of shared clonotypes between healthy human individuals. TCRdb's table, derived via immunoSEQ multiplex PCR, lists solely in-frame clones and lacks some. The profile shows 2 million to 3 million clones, over 85% of them singletons. Source material: naive CD4+ T cells from PBMCs. Documented subset: CD45RA+ positively selected. These receptor sequences come from a man aged 18 to 30 in good health. Some clones in this sample may be carry-over from other donors' samples.

This chain connects TRBV6-1 to TRBJ2-7, with D unresolved. The CDR3 sequence is 12 residues long. The V and J ends lost 7 bases and 4 bases respectively, with 11 bases between them. Germline CDR1 reads MNHNS; CDR2 reads SASEGT. The CDR3 DNA follows: TGTGCCAGCAAGCCGGTGGGTTACGAGCAGTACTTC. Residues: CASKPVGYEQYF.

This chain connects TRBV7-9 to TRBJ1-3, with TRBD1 as a possible D gene (5 bases). The V end was cut by 0 bases, the J end by 8 bases, with 8 bases between. Looked up from germline, CDR1 is SEHNR and CDR2 is FQNEAQ (reference sequence). The CDR3 has 13 residues. CDR3: CASSLAQGYTIYF. Written as DNA, the CDR3 is TGTGCCAGCAGCTTAGCTCAGGGTTACACCATATATTTT.

V is TRBV30 and J is TRBJ2-3; D uncertain. The CDR3 consists of 14 residues. Per the germline V gene, CDR1 is GTSNPN and CDR2 is SVGIG (reference sequence). Trimming took off 0 bases at V and 4 bases at J, with 11 bases between the two ends. CDR3 in DNA: TGTGCCTGGAGTGTTACAGCTACTTCAGATACGCAGTATTTT. Translating gives CAWSVTATSDTQYF.

The rearrangement uses TRBV14 and TRBJ2-7; D gene ambiguous. CDR1 and CDR2 from the germline V gene are SGHDN and FVKESK. The V and J ends lost 1 base and 7 bases respectively, with 8 bases between them. The CDR3 consists of 12 residues. The chain's CDR3 is CASSQVRLEQYF. CDR3 DNA: TGTGCCAGCAGCCAAGTTAGGTTGGAGCAGTACTTC.

This clone was detected only a few times. The chain employs TRBV5-4 and TRBJ1-1; D is undetermined. CDR3 length: 14 residues. From germline, CDR1 is SGHNT and CDR2 YYREEE (reference sequence). V shed 1 base and J shed 6 bases, with 13 bases lying between them. The CDR3 nucleotides read TGTGCCAGCAGCTTGAAGTGGCGGGAGTCTGAAGCTTTCTTT. It specifies CASSLKWRESEAFF.

The gene calls are TRBV5-6 and TRBJ2-5; D is uncertain. Deletions cut 0 bases from V and 2 bases from J, with 8 bases between. This CDR3 is built from 14 residues. Germline V gene data show CDR1 as SGHDT and CDR2 as YYEEEE. The CDR3 loop reads CASSLGAAQETQYF. CDR3 DNA sequence: TGTGCCAGCAGCTTGGGGGCAGCTCAAGAGACCCAGTACTTC.

The chain employs TRBV11-3 and TRBJ2-1; 7 bases are shared with TRBD2. Germline V gene sequence: CDR1 SGHNT, CDR2 YENEEA. Trimming cost V 6 bases and J 11 bases; bases outside gene matches: 10. The CDR3 has 13 residues. The CDR3: CASSSTPGTKQFF. The CDR3 coding sequence is TGTGCCAGCAGTTCCACTCCGGGGACTAAGCAGTTCTTC.

This rearrangement joins TRBV7-6 to TRBJ2-1; D gene unclear. V lost 5 bases and J lost 5, with 7 bases in between. Per germline, CDR1 SGHVS and CDR2 FNYEAQ. The CDR3 consists of 12 residues. Written as DNA, the CDR3 is TGTGCCAGCAGCCTAGGGCACAATGAGCAGTTCTTC. Encoded protein: CASSLGHNEQFF. Supplemented by reference TRBV7-6 and TRBJ2-1, the full variable domain reads GAGVSQSPRYKVTKRGQDVALRCDPISGHVSLYWYRQALGQGPEFLTYFNYEAQQDKSGLPNDRFSAERPEGSISTLTIQRTEQRDSAMYRCASSLGHNEQFFGPGTRLTVL.

The rearrangement links TRBV6-1 to TRBJ2-3; maybe TRBD2 (6 bases). The CDR3 contains 13 residues. CDR1 and CDR2 from the germline V gene are MNHNS and SASEGT. Trimming removed 8 bases from V and 6 bases from J, with 15 bases in between. CDR3 DNA sequence: TGTGCCAGCGGGGGACTTCGACCGGATACGCAGTATTTT. Its translation is CASGGLRPDTQYF.

The V and J genes are TRBV7-9 and TRBJ1-1; the match to TRBD1 covers 7 bases. CDR1 and CDR2 from the germline V gene are SEHNR and FQNEAQ (reference sequence). V lost 1 base to trimming and J lost 7 bases; unmatched junction nucleotides: 3. The CDR3 covers 13 residues. CDR3: CASSLGAGGEAFF. The CDR3 DNA reads as TGTGCCAGCAGCTTAGGGGCAGGGGGTGAAGCTTTCTTT.

This chain uses TRBV7-9 with TRBJ2-7; 11 nucleotides line up with TRBD1. The germline CDR1 and CDR2 sequences are SEHNR and FQNEAQ (reference sequence). V dropped 6 bases and J dropped 2; count of bases not matched to a gene: 12. The CDR3 extends over 17 amino acids. CDR3 bases: TGTGCCAGCAGTTTCGATCCGGGACAGGGGGGGCCCTACGAGCAGTACTTC. Amino acids: CASSFDPGQGGPYEQYF.

The V gene is TRBV7-2, the J gene TRBJ2-1; D gene ambiguous. This CDR3 comprises 14 residues. V lost 3 bases and J lost 3, with 9 bases in between. Germline V gene sequence: CDR1 SGHTA, CDR2 FQGNSA. The CDR3 sequence: CASSFFPGYNEQFF. CDR3 bases: TGTGCCAGCAGCTTTTTCCCCGGCTACAATGAGCAGTTCTTC.

The CDR3 here is CASRGGLYGYTF. CDR3 bases: TGTGCCTCCAGGGGCGGCCTATATGGCTACACCTTC. The chain combines TRBV10-3 with TRBJ1-2; a weak D match, TRBD1 (6 bases). V was trimmed by 11 bases and J by 5 bases, leaving 15 bases between them. CDR3 length: 12 amino acids. In germline, CDR1 is ENHRY, CDR2 SYGVKD.